This T cell receptor beta chain was captured in a study of shared clonotypes between healthy human individuals. The CDR3 is 14 amino acids. The germline CDR1 and CDR2 sequences are MNHNS and SASEGT. V shed 4 bases and J 2 bases; nucleotides not matched to a gene: 2. The protocol was immunoSEQ multiplex PCR, while the TCRdb copy is restricted to in-frame clones and leaves out a portion. Seen here are fewer than 1.8 million clones, roughly 98.5% observed once, and the top ten hold around 0.33%. Source material: naive CD4+ T cells sorted from blood. Documented subset: CD45RA+ positively selected. The V call is TRBV6-1, the J call TRBJ2-7; 10 bases align to TRBD2. The source of this sequence is a man aged 30 to 45 in good health. This CDR3 is CASSASGGTYEQYF. The CDR3 DNA reads as TGTGCCAGCAGTGCTAGCGGGGGAACCTACGAGCAGTACTTC.